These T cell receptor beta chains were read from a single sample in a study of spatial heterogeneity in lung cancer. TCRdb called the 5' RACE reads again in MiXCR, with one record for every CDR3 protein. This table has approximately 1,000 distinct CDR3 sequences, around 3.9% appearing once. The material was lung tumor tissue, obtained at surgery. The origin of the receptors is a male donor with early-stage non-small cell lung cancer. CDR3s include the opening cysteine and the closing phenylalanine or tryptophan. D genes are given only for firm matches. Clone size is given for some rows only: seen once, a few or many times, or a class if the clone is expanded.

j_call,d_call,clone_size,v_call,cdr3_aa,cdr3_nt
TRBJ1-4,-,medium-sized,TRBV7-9,CASSPDAAVPHHEKLFF,TGTGCCAGCAGCCCCGATGCAGCCGTGCCGCATCATGAAAAACTGTTTTTT
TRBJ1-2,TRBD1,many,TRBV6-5,CASRGQGVPYGYGYTF,TGTGCCAGCCGCGGACAGGGAGTTCCCTACGGCTATGGCTACACCTTC
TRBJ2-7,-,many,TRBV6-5,CASSYSGNIEQYF,TGTGCCAGCAGTTACTCCGGTAATATCGAGCAGTACTTC
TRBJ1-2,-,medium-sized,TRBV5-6,CASSPTEISGYTF,TGTGCCAGCAGTCCGACAGAAATCTCTGGCTACACCTTC
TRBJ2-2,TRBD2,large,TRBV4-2,CASSRSGSSGGPSGELFF,TGTGCCAGCAGCCGCTCAGGGTCTAGCGGGGGCCCCAGCGGGGAGCTGTTTTTT
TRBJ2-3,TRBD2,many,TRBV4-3,CASSQDLSLAGADTQYF,TGCGCCAGCAGCCAAGATCTTAGCCTAGCGGGAGCAGATACGCAGTATTTT
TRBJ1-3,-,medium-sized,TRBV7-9,CASSLGDQGSGNTIYF,TGTGCCAGCAGCTTAGGGGACCAGGGATCTGGAAACACCATATATTTT
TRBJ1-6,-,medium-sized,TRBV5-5,CASSLGWGNDSPLHF,TGTGCCAGCAGCCTTGGATGGGGGAACGACTCACCCCTCCACTTT
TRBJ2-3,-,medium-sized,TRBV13,CASSAILQEGIRTDTQYF,TGTGCCAGCAGCGCCATCCTACAGGAGGGGATTCGCACAGATACGCAGTATTTT
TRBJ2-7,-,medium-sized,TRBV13,CASSSNYEQYF,TGTGCCAGCAGCTCGAACTACGAGCAGTACTTC
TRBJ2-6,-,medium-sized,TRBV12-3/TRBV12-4,CASSLGPGANVLTF,TGTGCCAGCAGTCTAGGGCCTGGGGCCAACGTCCTGACTTTC
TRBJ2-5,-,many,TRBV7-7,CASSLAGSEETQYF,TGTGCTAGCAGCTTAGCCGGTTCCGAAGAGACCCAGTACTTC
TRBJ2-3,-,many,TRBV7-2,CASSFGSDTQYF,TGTGCCAGCAGCTTTGGGTCTGATACGCAGTATTTT
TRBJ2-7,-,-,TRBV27,CASSFGRSSYEQYF,TGTGCCAGCAGTTTCGGCCGGAGCTCCTACGAGCAGTACTTC
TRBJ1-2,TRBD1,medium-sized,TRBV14,CASSQDIGTGHGYTF,TGTGCCAGCAGCCAAGATATCGGGACAGGGCACGGCTACACCTTC
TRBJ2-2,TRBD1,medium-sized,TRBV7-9,CASSMRQGANTGELFF,TGTGCCAGCAGCATGAGACAGGGGGCGAACACCGGGGAGCTGTTTTTT
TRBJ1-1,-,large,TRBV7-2,CASSLGGPEAFF,TGTGCCAGCAGCTTAGGGGGCCCTGAAGCTTTCTTT
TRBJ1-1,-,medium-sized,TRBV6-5,CASRRIGARDTEAFF,TGTGCCAGCAGACGTATAGGGGCGCGAGACACTGAAGCTTTCTTT
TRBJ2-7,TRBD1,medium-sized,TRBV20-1,CSAQNRDRGTYEQYF,TGCAGTGCCCAAAACCGGGACAGGGGTACCTACGAGCAGTACTTC
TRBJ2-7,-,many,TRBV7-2,CASSLDRAIYEQYF,TGTGCCAGCAGCTTAGACCGAGCCATCTACGAGCAGTACTTC
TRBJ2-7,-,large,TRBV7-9,CASSRQVSYEQYF,TGTGCCAGCAGCCGACAGGTTTCCTACGAGCAGTACTTC
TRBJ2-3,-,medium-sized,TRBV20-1,CSAIGTSTDTQYF,TGCAGTGCTATAGGTACTAGCACAGATACGCAGTATTTT
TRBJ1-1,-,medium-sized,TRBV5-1,CASSLGSYNTEAFF,TGCGCCAGCAGCTTGGGATCCTACAACACTGAAGCTTTCTTT
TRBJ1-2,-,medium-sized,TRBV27,CASSLRGNYGYTF,TGTGCCAGCAGTTTAAGAGGGAACTATGGCTACACCTTC
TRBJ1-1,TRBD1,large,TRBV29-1,CSVFRTGNTEAFF,TGCAGCGTTTTCCGGACAGGGAACACTGAAGCTTTCTTT
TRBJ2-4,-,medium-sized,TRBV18,CASSPIGENAKNIQYF,TGTGCCAGCTCACCGATCGGGGAGAACGCCAAAAACATTCAGTACTTC
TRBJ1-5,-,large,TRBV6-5,CASSTGMHQPQHF,TGTGCCAGCAGTACCGGGATGCATCAGCCCCAGCATTTT
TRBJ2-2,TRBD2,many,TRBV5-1,CASSPKAGGPPGELFF,TGCGCCAGCAGCCCTAAAGCGGGAGGGCCCCCCGGGGAGCTGTTTTTT
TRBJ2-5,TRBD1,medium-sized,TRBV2,CASRGIRQGADSTTGTQYF,TGTGCCAGCAGGGGGATTCGACAGGGGGCGGACTCAACGACCGGGACCCAGTACTTC